A selection of T cell receptor beta chains follows, all from one sample in a study of neoadjuvant nivolumab and ipilimumab in lung cancer. Sequencing was performed with immunoSEQ multiplex PCR; in TCRdb, only in-frame clones are kept and a portion is missing. Altogether 5,500 to 9,000 clones are present, approximately 80% being singletons, with the ten largest covering around 4.5%. The sample here was tumor tissue, taken after neoadjuvant nivolumab, alone or with ipilimumab, at or shortly before surgery. These receptors originate from an adult with non-small cell lung cancer. Each CDR3 is given with its conserved first and last residue. A D gene is named only where the DNA matches it firmly. A clone size is listed for some rows: how often the clone was seen (once, few, many), or a class if it is expanded.

v_gene: TRBV5-1; j_gene: TRBJ1-3; d_gene: -; abundance: once; CDR3nt: TGCGCCAGCAGCGTAGACTTGAACCCTGGAAACACCATATATTTT; CDR3aa: CASSVDLNPGNTIYF
v_gene: TRBV6-1; j_gene: TRBJ1-2; d_gene: TRBD1; abundance: -; CDR3nt: TGTGCCAGCAGTGATCAGGACAGGGCTAACTATGGCTACACCTTC; CDR3aa: CASSDQDRANYGYTF
v_gene: TRBV6-1; j_gene: TRBJ2-7; d_gene: TRBD1; abundance: once; CDR3nt: TGTGCCAGCATCCAGGGGGTCGGGCCCTACGAGCAGTACTTC; CDR3aa: CASIQGVGPYEQYF
v_gene: TRBV19; j_gene: TRBJ1-1; d_gene: -; abundance: once; CDR3nt: TGTGCCAGTATCGGGGTCACTGAAGCTTTCTTT; CDR3aa: CASIGVTEAFF
v_gene: TRBV19; j_gene: TRBJ1-5; d_gene: -; abundance: -; CDR3nt: TGTGCCAGTAGTCCGCGGGACACCCCATTGACCCAGCATTTT; CDR3aa: CASSPRDTPLTQHF
v_gene: TRBV6-5; j_gene: TRBJ1-3; d_gene: -; abundance: -; CDR3nt: TGTGCCAGCAGTGACACCAAAACTGGAAACACCATATATTTT; CDR3aa: CASSDTKTGNTIYF
v_gene: TRBV13; j_gene: TRBJ1-6; d_gene: -; abundance: -; CDR3nt: TGTGCCAGCAGCAGGGCAGTTGGACCCGGGAATTCACCCCTCCACTTT; CDR3aa: CASSRAVGPGNSPLHF
v_gene: TRBV6-6; j_gene: TRBJ2-3; d_gene: -; abundance: -; CDR3nt: TGTGCCAGCAGTCCTAGGTCTAGCACAGATACGCAGTATTTT; CDR3aa: CASSPRSSTDTQYF
v_gene: TRBV5-8; j_gene: TRBJ1-2; d_gene: TRBD1; abundance: few; CDR3nt: TGTGCCAGCAGCCTTACAGGGGTAGCGGGCTACACCTTC; CDR3aa: CASSLTGVAGYTF
v_gene: TRBV6-6; j_gene: TRBJ2-7; d_gene: TRBD1; abundance: -; CDR3nt: TGTGCCAGCAGTACCGGGACAGGGCGATACGAGCAGTACTTC; CDR3aa: CASSTGTGRYEQYF
v_gene: TRBV27; j_gene: TRBJ1-4; d_gene: -; abundance: -; CDR3nt: TGTGCCAGCACCGTGGGGGGAGTGGGGGGAAAACTGTTTTTT; CDR3aa: CASTVGGVGGKLFF
v_gene: TRBV27; j_gene: TRBJ2-1; d_gene: -; abundance: -; CDR3nt: TGTGCCAGCAGGAGGAGGGGGGCTACGGGTGAGCAGTTCTTC; CDR3aa: CASRRRGATGEQFF
v_gene: TRBV5-1; j_gene: TRBJ2-3; d_gene: TRBD2; abundance: -; CDR3nt: TGCGCCAGCACTAGCGGGGGAAACGCAGATACGCAGTATTTT; CDR3aa: CASTSGGNADTQYF
v_gene: TRBV29-1; j_gene: TRBJ2-5; d_gene: -; abundance: -; CDR3nt: TGCAGCGTTGATTGGGGGGAAGAGACCCAGTACTTC; CDR3aa: CSVDWGEETQYF
v_gene: TRBV5-4; j_gene: TRBJ1-2; d_gene: -; abundance: -; CDR3nt: TGTGCCAGCAGCTTTCAGGGAACCTATGGCTACACCTTC; CDR3aa: CASSFQGTYGYTF
v_gene: TRBV27; j_gene: TRBJ2-2; d_gene: -; abundance: -; CDR3nt: TGTGCCAGCAGCGTCAGGGGCTCTAACACCGGGGAGCTGTTTTTT; CDR3aa: CASSVRGSNTGELFF
v_gene: TRBV6-5; j_gene: TRBJ2-6; d_gene: -; abundance: -; CDR3nt: TGTGCCAGCAGCCCGAACTCTGGGGCCAACGTCCTGACTTTC; CDR3aa: CASSPNSGANVLTF
v_gene: TRBV7-3; j_gene: TRBJ2-1; d_gene: -; abundance: -; CDR3nt: TGTGCCAGCAGCTTACGAGCGGCGGTCAATGAGCAGTTCTTC; CDR3aa: CASSLRAAVNEQFF
v_gene: TRBV5-4; j_gene: TRBJ2-7; d_gene: -; abundance: -; CDR3nt: TGTGCCAGCAGCTCGGACGGCGGAAGCTACGAGCAGTACTTC; CDR3aa: CASSSDGGSYEQYF
v_gene: TRBV6-5; j_gene: TRBJ2-3; d_gene: -; abundance: once; CDR3nt: TGTGCCAGCAGTTACTCCCCCTTCACAGATACGCAGTATTTT; CDR3aa: CASSYSPFTDTQYF
v_gene: TRBV11-1; j_gene: TRBJ1-1; d_gene: TRBD1; abundance: -; CDR3nt: TGTGCCAGCAGCTCGGACAGGGGGAACACTGAAGCTTTCTTT; CDR3aa: CASSSDRGNTEAFF
v_gene: TRBV5-8; j_gene: TRBJ1-2; d_gene: -; abundance: few; CDR3nt: TGTGCCAGCAGCTTGTTGAATAACTATGGCTACACCTTC; CDR3aa: CASSLLNNYGYTF
v_gene: TRBV20-1; j_gene: TRBJ1-5; d_gene: -; abundance: -; CDR3nt: TGCAGTGCTAGAGATCGGAGGGCCCAGCATTTT; CDR3aa: CSARDRRAQHF
v_gene: TRBV15; j_gene: TRBJ1-5; d_gene: -; abundance: -; CDR3nt: TGTGCCACCAGCAGAGATCAGGGCGCCAATCAGCCCCAGCATTTT; CDR3aa: CATSRDQGANQPQHF
v_gene: TRBV5-1; j_gene: TRBJ2-7; d_gene: -; abundance: few; CDR3nt: TGCGCCAGCAGCTTGGGTATGGGAACCTACGAGCAGTACTTC; CDR3aa: CASSLGMGTYEQYF
v_gene: TRBV6-1; j_gene: TRBJ2-7; d_gene: TRBD1; abundance: few; CDR3nt: TGTGCCAGCAGCCGGGGACAGGGAGTCGAGCAGTACTTC; CDR3aa: CASSRGQGVEQYF
v_gene: TRBV10-3; j_gene: TRBJ1-1; d_gene: -; abundance: -; CDR3nt: TGTGCCACGAAGACAGGTCCGATGAACACTGAAGCTTTCTTT; CDR3aa: CATKTGPMNTEAFF
v_gene: TRBV9; j_gene: TRBJ1-5; d_gene: -; abundance: -; CDR3nt: TGTGCCAGCAGCGTAGTCCAGGGGCGGATTAGAAATCAGCCCCAGCATTTT; CDR3aa: CASSVVQGRIRNQPQHF
v_gene: TRBV7-9; j_gene: TRBJ1-2; d_gene: -; abundance: few; CDR3nt: TGTGCCAGCAGTGTTCCAGGGGCAGGCTATGGCTACACCTTC; CDR3aa: CASSVPGAGYGYTF
v_gene: TRBV7-2; j_gene: TRBJ2-7; d_gene: TRBD2; abundance: -; CDR3nt: TGTGCCAGCAGCTTTCTAGCGGGGAGCTCCTACGAGCAGTACTTC; CDR3aa: CASSFLAGSSYEQYF